The 10 T cell receptor beta chains presented below share a single source sample, sequenced in a study of OX40 agonist ivuxolimab in advanced cancers. Libraries were prepared by immunoSEQ multiplex PCR; TCRdb keeps only in-frame clonotypes and omits some of them. The table has some 68,000 clones, 86% seen once. This specimen consisted of CD4+ or CD8+ T cells sorted from blood, obtained in a trial of the OX40 agonist ivuxolimab. These receptors all come from an adult with an advanced solid tumor such as melanoma, head and neck, liver or kidney cancer.

This clone was observed once. This chain uses TRBV6-5 with TRBJ1-5; a weak D match, TRBD1 (6 bases). The V and J ends lost 6 bases and 9 bases respectively, with 12 bases between them. CDR3 length: 12 amino acids. Germline CDR1 MNHEY, CDR2 SVGAGI. This chain's CDR3 is CASREGGRPQHF. The CDR3, as DNA: TGTGCCAGCAGGGAAGGGGGGAGGCCCCAGCATTTT.

The V gene is TRBV5-1, the J gene TRBJ1-1, with D hard to call. CDR3 size: 14 residues. Germline assignment: CDR1 SGHRS and CDR2 YFSETQ. The V end was cut by 2 bases, the J end by 2 bases, with 10 bases between. The CDR3 sequence is CASSLTLSNTEAFF. In nucleotides, the CDR3 is TGCGCCAGCAGCTTAACCCTGTCAAACACTGAAGCTTTCTTT.

The chain links TRBV5-4 to TRBJ2-1; TRBD1 matches at 10 bases. J lost 10 bases, V lost 4 bases, and 5 bases had no gene match. There are 13 residues in the CDR3. The germline gives CDR1 SGHNT, CDR2 YYREEE (reference sequence). The DNA of the CDR3 is TGTGCCAGCAGCCGGGACAGGGGAGGCGAGCAGTTCTTC. Protein sequence: CASSRDRGGEQFF.

This rearrangement joins TRBV18 to TRBJ1-3, with 9 bases lining up with TRBD1. The CDR3 is 16 amino acids. Germline V CDR1 and CDR2: KGHSH, LQKENI. V shed 6 bases and J 0 bases; nucleotides not matched to a gene: 6. Written as DNA, the CDR3 is TGTGCCAGCTCCCCGGACAGGGGATTCTCTGGAAACACCATATATTTT. Amino acids: CASSPDRGFSGNTIYF.

Of note for this clone: Other DNA sequences in this sample translate to the same CDR3. Here the CDR3 DNA reads TGCAGCGTAGGACAGACGAACACTGAAGCTTTCTTT. This codes for CSVGQTNTEAFF. The chain is built from TRBV29-1 and TRBJ1-1; the D gene is possibly TRBD1 (6 bases). The V gene lost 6 bases and the J gene lost 1 base, with 9 bases spanning the gap. The CDR3 sequence is 12 residues long. Germline V gene lookup returns CDR1 SQVTM and CDR2 ANQGSEA.

This chain uses TRBV7-2 with TRBJ2-1; 9 bases align to TRBD2. Losses at the gene ends were 5 bases for V and 7 bases for J; bases not matched to a gene: 12. In germline, CDR1 is SGHTA, CDR2 FQGNSA. The CDR3 is 16 residues long. CDR3 coding DNA: TGTGCCAGCAGCCCCCTGGGGGCGGGAGGGTTGAATGAGCAGTTCTTC. Translation: CASSPLGAGGLNEQFF.

The chain combines TRBV7-9 with TRBJ2-3; D uncertain. V shed 5 bases and J shed 0 bases, with 12 bases lying between them. The length of the CDR3 is 15 residues. Germline V CDR1 and CDR2: SEHNR, FQNEAQ (reference sequence). The CDR3 sequence: CASSRFLASTDTQYF. The CDR3 nucleotides are TGTGCCAGCAGCAGGTTTCTGGCTAGCACAGATACGCAGTATTTT.

The V gene is TRBV28, the J gene TRBJ1-2; D gene uncertain. Germline CDR1 MDHEN, CDR2 SYDVKM. There are 12 residues in the CDR3. Trimming pared 6 bases from V and 1 base from J, leaving 6 bases between. The CDR3 region has the DNA TGTGCCAGCAGGAATTTTAACTATGGCTACACCTTC. Its protein is CASRNFNYGYTF.

The chain is built from TRBV25-1 and TRBJ1-1; no clear D gene. CDR1 is MGHDK, CDR2 SYGVNS, per germline. Deletions cut 1 base from V and 0 bases from J, with 9 bases between. This CDR3 is built from 15 residues. The CDR3 DNA follows: TGTGCCAGCAGTGAATGGGAGATGGTGAACACTGAAGCTTTCTTT. Protein product: CASSEWEMVNTEAFF.

V usage is TRBV19 and J usage is TRBJ2-3, with D perhaps TRBD1 or TRBD2 (5 bases each). Trimming shortened V by 4 bases and J by 1 base, and 12 bases separated the two germline ends. CDR1 is LNHDA, CDR2 SQIVND, per germline (reference sequence). The CDR3 is 15 residues long. CDR3 loop: CASSNPQGRTDTQYF. Here the CDR3 DNA reads TGTGCCAGTAGTAACCCTCAGGGACGCACAGATACGCAGTATTTT.